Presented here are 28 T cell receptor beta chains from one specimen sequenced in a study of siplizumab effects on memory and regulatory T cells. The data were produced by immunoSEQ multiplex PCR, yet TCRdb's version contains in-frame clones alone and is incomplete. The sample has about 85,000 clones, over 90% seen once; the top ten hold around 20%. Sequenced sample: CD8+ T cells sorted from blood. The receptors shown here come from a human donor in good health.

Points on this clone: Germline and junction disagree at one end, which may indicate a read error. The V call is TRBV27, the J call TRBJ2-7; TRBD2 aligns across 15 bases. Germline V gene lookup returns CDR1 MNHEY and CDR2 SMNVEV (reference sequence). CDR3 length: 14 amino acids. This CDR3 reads CASSPTGLAGGLLF. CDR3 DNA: TGTGCCAGCAGTCCCACGGGACTAGCGGGAGGCCTACTTTTC.

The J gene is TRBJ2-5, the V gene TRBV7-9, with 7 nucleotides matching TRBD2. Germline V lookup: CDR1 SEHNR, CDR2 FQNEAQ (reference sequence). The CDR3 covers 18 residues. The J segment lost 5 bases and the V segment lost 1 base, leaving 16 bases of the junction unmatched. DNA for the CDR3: TGTGCCAGCAGCTTAGGTCGAACGGCGGGAGACATTAGGGAGACCCAGTACTTC. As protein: CASSLGRTAGDIRETQYF.

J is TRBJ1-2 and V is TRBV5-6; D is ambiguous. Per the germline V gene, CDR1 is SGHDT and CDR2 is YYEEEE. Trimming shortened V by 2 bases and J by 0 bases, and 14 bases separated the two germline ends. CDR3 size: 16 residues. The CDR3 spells CASSLYSQQANYGYTF. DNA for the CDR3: TGTGCCAGCAGCTTATATTCACAGCAGGCTAACTATGGCTACACCTTC.

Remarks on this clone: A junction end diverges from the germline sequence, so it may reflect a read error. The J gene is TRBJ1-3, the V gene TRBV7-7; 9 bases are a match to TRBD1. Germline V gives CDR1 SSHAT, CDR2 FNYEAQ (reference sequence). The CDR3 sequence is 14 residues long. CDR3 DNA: TGTGCTAGCAGCCCCGGGACAGGGGGAAACACCATATATTTT. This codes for CASSPGTGGNTIYF.

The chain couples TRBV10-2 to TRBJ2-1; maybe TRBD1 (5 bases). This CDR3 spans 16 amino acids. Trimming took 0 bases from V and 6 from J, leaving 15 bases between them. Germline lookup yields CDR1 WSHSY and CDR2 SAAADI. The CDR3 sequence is CASSESLGALVNEQFF. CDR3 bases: TGCGCCAGCAGTGAGTCGCTAGGGGCTTTGGTCAATGAGCAGTTCTTC.

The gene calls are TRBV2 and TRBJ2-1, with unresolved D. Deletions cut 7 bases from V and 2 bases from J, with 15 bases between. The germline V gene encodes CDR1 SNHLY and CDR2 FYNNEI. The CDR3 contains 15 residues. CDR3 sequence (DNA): TGTGCCAGCACCGAAGGAGACGGCACCTACAATGAGCAGTTCTTC. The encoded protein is CASTEGDGTYNEQFF.

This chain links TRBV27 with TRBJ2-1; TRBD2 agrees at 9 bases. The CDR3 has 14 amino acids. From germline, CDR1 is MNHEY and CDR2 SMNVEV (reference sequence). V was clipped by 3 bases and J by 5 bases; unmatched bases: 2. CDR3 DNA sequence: TGTGCCAGCAGTTTCGGACTAGCGAACAATGAGCAGTTCTTC. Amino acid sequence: CASSFGLANNEQFF.

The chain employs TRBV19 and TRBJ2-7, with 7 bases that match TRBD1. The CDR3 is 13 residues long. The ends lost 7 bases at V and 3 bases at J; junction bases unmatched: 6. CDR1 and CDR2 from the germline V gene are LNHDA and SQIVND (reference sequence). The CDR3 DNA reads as TGTGCCAGTACCCCTCGGACAGGCTACGAGCAGTACTTC. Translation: CASTPRTGYEQYF.

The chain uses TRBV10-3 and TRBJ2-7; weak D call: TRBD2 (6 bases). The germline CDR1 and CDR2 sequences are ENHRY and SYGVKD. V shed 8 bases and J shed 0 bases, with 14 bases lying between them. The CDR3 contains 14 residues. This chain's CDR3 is CAISGGTSSYEQYF. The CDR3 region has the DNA TGTGCCATCTCCGGGGGTACGAGCTCCTACGAGCAGTACTTC.

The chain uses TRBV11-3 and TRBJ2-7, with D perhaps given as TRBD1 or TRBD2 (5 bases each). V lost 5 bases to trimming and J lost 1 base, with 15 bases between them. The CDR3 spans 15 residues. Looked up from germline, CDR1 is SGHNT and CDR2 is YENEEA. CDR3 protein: CASSPRAGRSYEQYF. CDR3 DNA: TGTGCCAGCAGCCCGCGGGCAGGGAGATCCTACGAGCAGTACTTC.

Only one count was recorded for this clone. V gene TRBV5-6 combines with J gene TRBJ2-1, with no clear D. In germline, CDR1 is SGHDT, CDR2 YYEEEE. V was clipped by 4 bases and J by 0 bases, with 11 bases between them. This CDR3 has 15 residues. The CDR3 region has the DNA TGTGCCAGCAGCCCAAGTGTTCTCTCCTACAATGAGCAGTTCTTC. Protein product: CASSPSVLSYNEQFF.

In DNA form, the CDR3 reads TGTGCCAGCAGCGCAAAAGCTGGGCTAGCGGGAGATCCAGGAGAGACCCAGTACTTC. Encoded protein: CASSAKAGLAGDPGETQYF. The V and J genes are TRBV9 and TRBJ2-5; 10 positions agree with TRBD2. J lost 4 bases, V lost 3 bases, and 18 bases had no gene match. Per the germline V gene, CDR1 is SGDLS and CDR2 is YYNGEE. The CDR3 totals 19 residues.

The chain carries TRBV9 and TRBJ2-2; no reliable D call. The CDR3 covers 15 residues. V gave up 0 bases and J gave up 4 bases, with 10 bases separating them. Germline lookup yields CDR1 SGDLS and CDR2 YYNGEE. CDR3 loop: CASSVERSGTGELFF. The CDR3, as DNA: TGTGCCAGCAGCGTAGAACGCTCCGGCACCGGGGAGCTGTTTTTT.

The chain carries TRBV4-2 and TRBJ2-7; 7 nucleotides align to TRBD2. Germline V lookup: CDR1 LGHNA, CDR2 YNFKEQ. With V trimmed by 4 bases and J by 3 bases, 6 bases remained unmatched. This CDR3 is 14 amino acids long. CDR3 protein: CASSPTWTSYEQYF. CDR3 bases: TGTGCCAGCAGCCCGACCTGGACTAGCTACGAGCAGTACTTC.

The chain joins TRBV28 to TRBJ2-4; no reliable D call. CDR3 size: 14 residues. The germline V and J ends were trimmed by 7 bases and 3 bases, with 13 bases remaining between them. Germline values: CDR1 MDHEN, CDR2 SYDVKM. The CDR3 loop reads CASIGRKGKNIQYF. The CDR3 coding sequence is TGTGCCAGCATAGGTCGGAAAGGCAAAAACATTCAGTACTTC.

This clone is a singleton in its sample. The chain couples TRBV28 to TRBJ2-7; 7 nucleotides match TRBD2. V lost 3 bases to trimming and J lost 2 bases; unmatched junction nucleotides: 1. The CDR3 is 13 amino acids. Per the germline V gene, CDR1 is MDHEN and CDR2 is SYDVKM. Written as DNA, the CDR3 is TGTGCCAGCAGTTTGGCGGGAGCCTACGAGCAGTACTTC. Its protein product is CASSLAGAYEQYF.

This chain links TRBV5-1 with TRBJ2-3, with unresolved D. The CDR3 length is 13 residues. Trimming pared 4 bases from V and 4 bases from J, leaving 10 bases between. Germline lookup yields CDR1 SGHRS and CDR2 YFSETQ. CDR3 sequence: CASSLDAADTQYF. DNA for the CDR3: TGCGCCAGCAGCCTGGATGCTGCAGATACGCAGTATTTT.

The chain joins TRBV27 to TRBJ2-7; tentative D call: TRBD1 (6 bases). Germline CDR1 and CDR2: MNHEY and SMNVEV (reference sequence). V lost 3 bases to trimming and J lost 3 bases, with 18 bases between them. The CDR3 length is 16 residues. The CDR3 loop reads CASSFSVGHRGYEQYF. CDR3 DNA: TGTGCCAGCAGTTTCTCGGTGGGACATCGGGGCTACGAGCAGTACTTC.

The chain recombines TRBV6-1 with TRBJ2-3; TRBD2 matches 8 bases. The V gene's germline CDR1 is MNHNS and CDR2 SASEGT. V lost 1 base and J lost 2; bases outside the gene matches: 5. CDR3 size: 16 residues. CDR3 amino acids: CASSEGPGLVTDTQYF. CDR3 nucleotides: TGTGCCAGCAGTGAAGGCCCGGGACTAGTCACAGATACGCAGTATTTT.

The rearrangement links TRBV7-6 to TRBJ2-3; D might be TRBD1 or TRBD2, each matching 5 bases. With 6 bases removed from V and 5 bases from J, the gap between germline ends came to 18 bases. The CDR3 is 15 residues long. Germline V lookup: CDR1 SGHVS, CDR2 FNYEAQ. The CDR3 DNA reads TGTGCCAGCAGAGTTAGCGTGAACACAGGAGATACGCAGTATTTT. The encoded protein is CASRVSVNTGDTQYF. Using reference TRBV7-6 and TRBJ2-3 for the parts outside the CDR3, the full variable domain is GAGVSQSPRYKVTKRGQDVALRCDPISGHVSLYWYRQALGQGPEFLTYFNYEAQQDKSGLPNDRFSAERPEGSISTLTIQRTEQRDSAMYRCASRVSVNTGDTQYFGPGTRLTVL.

The CDR3 nucleotides are TGTGCCAGTAGTAAACGACAGGGGCGGACTGCCTACGAGCAGTACTTC. This translates into CASSKRQGRTAYEQYF. This chain joins TRBV19 and TRBJ2-7; 8 positions agree with TRBD1. The CDR3 loop spans 16 amino acids. Per germline, CDR1 LNHDA and CDR2 SQIVND (reference sequence). J was trimmed by 2 bases and V by 4 bases; bases with no gene match: 10.

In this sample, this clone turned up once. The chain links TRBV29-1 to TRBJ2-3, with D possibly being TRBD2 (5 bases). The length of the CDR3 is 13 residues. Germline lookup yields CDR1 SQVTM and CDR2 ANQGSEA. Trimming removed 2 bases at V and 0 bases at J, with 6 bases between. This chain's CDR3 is CSVESGSTDTQYF. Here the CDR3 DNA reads TGCAGCGTTGAAAGCGGAAGCACAGATACGCAGTATTTT.

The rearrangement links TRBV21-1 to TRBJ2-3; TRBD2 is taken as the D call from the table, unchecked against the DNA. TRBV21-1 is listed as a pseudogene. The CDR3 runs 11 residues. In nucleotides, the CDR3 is TGCTTAGCGGTCCTCACAGATACGCAGTATTTT. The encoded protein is CLAVLTDTQYF.

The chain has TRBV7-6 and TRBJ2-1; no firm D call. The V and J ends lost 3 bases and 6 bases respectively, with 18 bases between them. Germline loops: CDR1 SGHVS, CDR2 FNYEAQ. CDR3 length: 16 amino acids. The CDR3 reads CASSFPPPPLFNEQFF. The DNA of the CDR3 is TGTGCCAGCAGCTTTCCTCCGCCGCCCTTATTCAATGAGCAGTTCTTC. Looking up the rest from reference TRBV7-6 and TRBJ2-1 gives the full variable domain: GAGVSQSPRYKVTKRGQDVALRCDPISGHVSLYWYRQALGQGPEFLTYFNYEAQQDKSGLPNDRFSAERPEGSISTLTIQRTEQRDSAMYRCASSFPPPPLFNEQFFGPGTRLTVL.

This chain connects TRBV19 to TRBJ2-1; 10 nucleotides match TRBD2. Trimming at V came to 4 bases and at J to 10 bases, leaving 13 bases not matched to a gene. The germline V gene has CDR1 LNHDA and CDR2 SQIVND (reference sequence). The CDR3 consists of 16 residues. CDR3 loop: CASSSSGLATVEEQFF. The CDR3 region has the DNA TGTGCCAGTAGTAGTTCGGGACTAGCGACCGTTGAGGAGCAGTTCTTC. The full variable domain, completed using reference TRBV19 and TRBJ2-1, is DGGITQSPKYLFRKEGQNVTLSCEQNLNHDAMYWYRQDPGQGLRLIYYSQIVNDFQKGDIAEGYSVSREKKESFPLTVTSAQKNPTAFYLCASSSSGLATVEEQFFGPGTRLTVL.

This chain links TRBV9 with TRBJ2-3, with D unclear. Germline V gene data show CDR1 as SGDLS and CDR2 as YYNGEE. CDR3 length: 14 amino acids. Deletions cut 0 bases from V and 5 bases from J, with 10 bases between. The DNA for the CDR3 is TGTGCCAGCAGCGTAGGGAACAACGGAGATACGCAGTATTTT. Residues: CASSVGNNGDTQYF.

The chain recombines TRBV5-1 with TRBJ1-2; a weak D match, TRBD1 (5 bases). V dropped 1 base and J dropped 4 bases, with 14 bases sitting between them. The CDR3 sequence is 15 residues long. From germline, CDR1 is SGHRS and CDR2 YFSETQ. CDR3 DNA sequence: TGCGCCAGCAGCTTGACATCCAGGGTGGGCTATGGCTACACCTTC. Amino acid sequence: CASSLTSRVGYGYTF. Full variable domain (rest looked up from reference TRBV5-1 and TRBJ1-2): KAGVTQTPRYLIKTRGQQVTLSCSPISGHRSVSWYQQTPGQGLQFLFEYFSETQRNKGNFPGRFSGRQFSNSRSEMNVSTLELGDSALYLCASSLTSRVGYGYTFGSGTRLTVV.

The CDR3 reads CASTPRWNEQFF. CDR3 in DNA: TGCGCCAGCACGCCGCGGTGGAATGAGCAGTTCTTC. The chain is built from TRBV10-2 and TRBJ2-1; D gene ambiguous. The CDR3 loop spans 12 amino acids. V dropped 7 bases and J dropped 7 bases, with 11 bases sitting between them. Germline V gene lookup returns CDR1 WSHSY and CDR2 SAAADI.